Following are 20 T cell receptor beta chains from one sample sequenced in a study of CD8+CD57+ T cells in acquired aplastic anemia (dated by TCRdb to the late 2010s). The sequencer was an Illumina HiSeq 2000. Genomic DNA served as template for TCR beta VDJ combination and CDR3 sequence profiling. The raw public data were reprocessed by TCRdb itself: fastp quality trimming at Q25, MiXCR clonotype calling, in-frame beta chains only. For every CDR3 protein sequence, its rows merge into one entry that carries the most common genes and DNA. The sample table lists approximately 100,000 distinct CDR3 sequences, roughly two thirds of them with a count of one. The ten largest clones represent 65% of the sample. Expansion of CD8+CD57+ cells had been shown by flow cytometry in the patients chosen for sequencing. The sequenced sample was sorted CD4+, CD8+, or CD8+CD57+ T cells (not recorded which) from PBMCs. All receptors come from a human donor with aplastic anemia.

This sequence joins TRBV24-1 and TRBJ1-2; no definite D call. CDR1 is KGHDR, CDR2 SFDVKD, per germline. V was pared by 3 bases and J by 5 bases, with 9 bases between. The CDR3 covers 13 residues. CDR3 sequence: CATSDGVRYGYTF. The CDR3 region has the DNA TGTGCCACCAGTGATGGGGTGCGGTATGGCTACACCTTC.

This clonotype was picked up a small number of times. This chain links TRBV24-1 with TRBJ2-5; D may be TRBD2 (5 bases). CDR1 KGHDR and CDR2 SFDVKD come from the germline V gene. The V gene lost 3 bases and the J gene lost 5 bases, with 12 bases spanning the gap. This CDR3 is built from 14 residues. This CDR3 is CATSDTDFGETQYF. Written as DNA, the CDR3 is TGTGCCACCAGTGATACGGACTTTGGGGAGACCCAGTACTTC.

This clonotype was seen repeatedly, ten times or more. The gene calls are TRBV5-4 and TRBJ2-1, with TRBD2 as a possible D gene (5 bases). Looked up from germline, CDR1 is SGHNT and CDR2 is YYREEE (reference sequence). The V end lost 0 bases, the J end lost 2 bases, and 12 bases lay between the germline ends. This CDR3 region has 16 residues. As DNA, the CDR3 is TGTGCCAGCAGCTTGGCCTGGGAGTTCCCCTACAATGAGCAGTTCTTC. Its translation is CASSLAWEFPYNEQFF.

In this sample, this clonotype turned up a few times. The CDR3 does not close with the conserved phenylalanine or tryptophan, likely indicating a read error. The DNA is omitted, as the CDR3 cannot be located on it reliably, and the CDR3 follows TCRdb's listing. V and J are TRBV6-4 and TRBJ2-6; TRBD1 was called by the table and not checked on the DNA. CDR1 is MRHNA, CDR2 SNTAGT, per germline. From its first to its last residue, the CDR3 has 8 amino acids. The CDR3 sequence is CASSPGTS.

This clonotype was seen ten or more times. The chain carries TRBV30 and TRBJ2-3, with 7 bases matching TRBD2. The CDR3 sequence is 13 residues long. Per the germline V gene, CDR1 is GTSNPN and CDR2 is SVGIG (reference sequence). The ends lost 8 bases at V and 6 bases at J; junction bases unmatched: 11. CDR3 in amino acids: CAGSGGKGDTQYF. The DNA for the CDR3 is TGTGCCGGGTCCGGGGGGAAAGGGGATACGCAGTATTTT.

This chain connects TRBV20-1 to TRBJ1-6, with D hard to call. Germline CDR1 DFQATT, CDR2 SNEGSKA (reference sequence). Deletions cut 1 base from V and 10 bases from J, with 11 bases between. The CDR3 contains 13 residues. The CDR3 DNA is TGCAGTGCTAGAGTAACAAAACTCTCACCCCTCCACTTT. Protein: CSARVTKLSPLHF.

The chain has TRBV29-1 and TRBJ1-2, with D unresolved. The CDR3 has 13 amino acids. Trimming removed 8 bases from V and 2 bases from J, with 15 bases in between. CDR1 and CDR2 from the germline V gene are SQVTM and ANQGSEA. CDR3 protein: CSKKGRSNYGYTF. CDR3 bases: TGCAGCAAAAAAGGACGGAGCAACTATGGCTACACCTTC.

This rearrangement joins TRBV2 to TRBJ2-3; D not resolved. The V end was cut by 1 base, the J end by 4 bases, with 3 bases between. This CDR3 is built from 12 residues. The germline gives CDR1 SNHLY, CDR2 FYNNEI. The CDR3 region is CASSEGPDTQYF. The CDR3 nucleotides are TGTGCCAGCAGTGAAGGTCCAGATACGCAGTATTTT.

This chain uses TRBV20-1 with TRBJ1-2, with TRBD1 matching over 9 bases. The CDR3 loop spans 14 amino acids. The trim removed 5 bases at V and 1 base at J, leaving 5 bases unmatched. The V gene's germline CDR1 is DFQATT and CDR2 SNEGSKA (reference sequence). CDR3 region: CSAWTGAINYGYTF. Here the CDR3 DNA reads TGCAGTGCTTGGACAGGGGCGATTAACTATGGCTACACCTTC.

This clonotype was recorded at least ten times. The chain is built from TRBV20-1 and TRBJ2-7; 9 bases align to TRBD2. The CDR3 has 17 amino acids. Trimming cost V 0 bases and J 4 bases; bases outside gene matches: 13. Germline V gene lookup returns CDR1 DFQATT and CDR2 SNEGSKA (reference sequence). CDR3 sequence reads: CSARDLSSGESVYEQYF. DNA of the CDR3: TGCAGTGCTAGAGATTTATCTAGCGGGGAATCAGTTTACGAGCAGTACTTC.

This clonotype was found a few times. The rearrangement links TRBV19 to TRBJ1-6, with D unresolved. Germline CDR1 and CDR2: LNHDA and SQIVND (reference sequence). V gave up 2 bases and J gave up 7 bases, with 12 bases separating them. This CDR3 spans 15 amino acids. CDR3 residues: CASSILQDTNSPLHF. The CDR3 nucleotides are TGTGCCAGTAGTATATTGCAGGATACGAATTCACCCCTCCACTTT.

This clonotype was seen more than once but under ten times. This chain uses TRBV24-1 with TRBJ2-3; D might be TRBD2 (6 bases). The V and J ends lost 0 bases and 2 bases respectively, with 11 bases between them. This CDR3 region has 16 residues. Germline loops: CDR1 KGHDR, CDR2 SFDVKD. CDR3 DNA sequence: TGTGCCACCAGTGATTTGAACGGGAGAGCCACAGATACGCAGTATTTT. Protein: CATSDLNGRATDTQYF.

The V call is TRBV11-2, the J call TRBJ1-1; no reliable D call. This CDR3 has 11 amino acids. The ends were cut back, 7 bases at V and 0 bases at J, with 3 bases in the middle. Germline lookup yields CDR1 SGHAT and CDR2 FQNNGV. The CDR3: CASTMNTEAFF. DNA for the CDR3: TGTGCCAGCACCATGAACACTGAAGCTTTCTTT.

This chain uses TRBV20-1 with TRBJ1-1; D gene uncertain. The germline V gene encodes CDR1 DFQATT and CDR2 SNEGSKA (reference sequence). V was clipped by 0 bases and J by 3 bases, with 11 bases between them. The CDR3 is 14 residues long. The CDR3 DNA reads TGCAGTGCTAGAGATGGCGAGGCAGACACTGAAGCTTTCTTT. This codes for CSARDGEADTEAFF.

The chain employs TRBV20-1 and TRBJ1-2; possibly TRBD1 for D (6 bases). The CDR3 contains 16 residues. V was clipped by 0 bases and J by 0 bases, with 14 bases between them. Germline values: CDR1 DFQATT, CDR2 SNEGSKA (reference sequence). CDR3 nucleotides: TGCAGTGCTAGAGACCTCCGACAGGAATCTAACTATGGCTACACCTTC. This sequence encodes CSARDLRQESNYGYTF.

The rearrangement links TRBV7-8 to TRBJ1-1, with D maybe TRBD1 (6 bases). CDR3 length: 14 residues. With 1 base removed from V and 5 bases from J, the gap between germline ends came to 11 bases. Germline V gives CDR1 SGHVS, CDR2 FQNEAQ. DNA for the CDR3: TGTGCCAGCAGCTTAGTCGGGGGGCAAACTGAAGCTTTCTTT. Encoded protein: CASSLVGGQTEAFF.

This chain links TRBV19 with TRBJ1-1; 10 bases fit TRBD1. The CDR3 sequence is 13 residues long. CDR1 and CDR2 from the germline V gene are LNHDA and SQIVND (reference sequence). J was trimmed by 3 bases and V by 7 bases; bases with no gene match: 2. The CDR3 nucleotides read TGTGCCAGTATCGGACAGGGGGACACTGAAGCTTTCTTT. This codes for CASIGQGDTEAFF.

The chain carries TRBV25-1 and TRBJ2-3; 9 bases align to TRBD1. Germline trimming cut 6 bases from V and 3 bases from J; bases unmatched to any gene: 4. The CDR3 runs 14 residues. Per germline, CDR1 MGHDK and CDR2 SYGVNS. The CDR3: CASRGQGKTDTQYF. The CDR3 bases are TGTGCCAGCAGGGGACAGGGAAAGACAGATACGCAGTATTTT.

This clonotype was counted only a few times. This chain joins TRBV24-1 and TRBJ2-3; D is tentatively TRBD1 or TRBD2 (6 bases each). Per the germline V gene, CDR1 is KGHDR and CDR2 is SFDVKD. V lost 7 bases and J 2 bases, leaving 12 bases between the germline ends. CDR3 size: 14 residues. The CDR3 coding sequence is TGTGCCACCAGCGGGGGCAGATCCACAGATACGCAGTATTTT. The encoded protein is CATSGGRSTDTQYF.

The chain links TRBV7-2 to TRBJ2-2; 8 nucleotides align to TRBD2. Germline V CDR1 and CDR2: SGHTA, FQGNSA. This CDR3 has 15 amino acids. V shed 5 bases and J 6 bases; nucleotides not matched to a gene: 8. Here the CDR3 DNA reads TGTGCCAGCAGCCCAGCGGGGGTGCGGGCCGGGGAGCTGTTTTTT. Translation: CASSPAGVRAGELFF.